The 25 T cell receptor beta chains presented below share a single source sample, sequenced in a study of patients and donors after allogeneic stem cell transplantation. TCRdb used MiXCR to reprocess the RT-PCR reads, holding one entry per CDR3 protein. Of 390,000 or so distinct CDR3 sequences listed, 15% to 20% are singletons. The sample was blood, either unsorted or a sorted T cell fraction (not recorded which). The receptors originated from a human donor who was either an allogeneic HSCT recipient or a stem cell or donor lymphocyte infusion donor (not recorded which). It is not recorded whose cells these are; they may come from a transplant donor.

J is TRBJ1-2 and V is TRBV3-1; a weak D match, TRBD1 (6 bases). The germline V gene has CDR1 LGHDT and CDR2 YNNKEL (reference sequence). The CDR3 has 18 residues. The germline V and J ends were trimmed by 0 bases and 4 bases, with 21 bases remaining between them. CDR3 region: CASSQESGGRRARYGYTF. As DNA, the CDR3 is TGTGCCAGCAGCCAAGAAAGTGGGGGCAGAAGGGCCCGCTATGGCTACACCTTC.

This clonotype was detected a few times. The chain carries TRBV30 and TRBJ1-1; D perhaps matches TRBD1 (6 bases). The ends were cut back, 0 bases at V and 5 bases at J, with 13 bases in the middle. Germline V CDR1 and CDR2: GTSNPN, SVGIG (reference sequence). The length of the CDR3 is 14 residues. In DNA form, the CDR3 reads TGTGCCTGGAGTGTAAGGGGGGGTAGGACTGAAGCTTTCTTT. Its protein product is CAWSVRGGRTEAFF.

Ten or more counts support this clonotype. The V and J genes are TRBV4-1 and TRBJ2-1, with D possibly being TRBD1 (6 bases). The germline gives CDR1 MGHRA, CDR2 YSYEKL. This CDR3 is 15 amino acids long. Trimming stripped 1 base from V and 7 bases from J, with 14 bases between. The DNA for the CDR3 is TGCGCCAGCAGCCAAGTTGGGGGCCGTTGGAATGAGCAGTTCTTC. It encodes CASSQVGGRWNEQFF.

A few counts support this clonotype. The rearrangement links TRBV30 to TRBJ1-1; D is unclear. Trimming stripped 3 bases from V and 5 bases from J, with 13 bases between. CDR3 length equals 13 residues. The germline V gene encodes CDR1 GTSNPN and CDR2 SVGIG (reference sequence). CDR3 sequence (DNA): TGTGCCTGGAGCAAGGCAGTGTGGACTGAAGCTTTCTTT. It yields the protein CAWSKAVWTEAFF.

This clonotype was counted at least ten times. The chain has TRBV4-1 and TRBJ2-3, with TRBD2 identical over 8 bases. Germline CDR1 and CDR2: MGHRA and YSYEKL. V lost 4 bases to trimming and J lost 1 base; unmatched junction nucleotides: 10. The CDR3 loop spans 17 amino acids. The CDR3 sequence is CASSPFGASGRTDTQYF. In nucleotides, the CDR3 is TGCGCCAGCAGCCCCTTCGGGGCTAGCGGGCGCACAGATACGCAGTATTTT.

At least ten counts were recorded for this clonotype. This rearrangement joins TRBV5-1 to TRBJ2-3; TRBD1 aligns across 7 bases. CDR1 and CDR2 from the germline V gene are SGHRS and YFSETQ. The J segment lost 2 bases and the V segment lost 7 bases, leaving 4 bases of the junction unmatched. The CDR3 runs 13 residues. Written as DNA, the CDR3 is TGCGCCAGCTCCGGGACAGTCACAGATACGCAGTATTTT. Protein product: CASSGTVTDTQYF.

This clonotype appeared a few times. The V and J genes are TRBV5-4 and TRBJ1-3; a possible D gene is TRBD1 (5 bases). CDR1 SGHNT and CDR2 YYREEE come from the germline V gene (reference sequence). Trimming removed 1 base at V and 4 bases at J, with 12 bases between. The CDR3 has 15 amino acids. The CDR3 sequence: CASSLPGLGGNTIYF. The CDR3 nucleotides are TGTGCCAGCAGCTTGCCAGGGCTGGGAGGAAACACCATATATTTT.

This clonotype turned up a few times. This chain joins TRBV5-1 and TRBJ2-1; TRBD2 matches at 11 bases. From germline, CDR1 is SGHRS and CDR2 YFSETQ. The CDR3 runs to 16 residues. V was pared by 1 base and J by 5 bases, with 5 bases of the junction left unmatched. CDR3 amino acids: CASSLSGTSGNNEQFF. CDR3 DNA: TGCGCCAGCAGCTTGTCCGGGACTAGCGGAAACAATGAGCAGTTCTTC. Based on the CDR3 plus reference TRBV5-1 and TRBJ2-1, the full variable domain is KAGVTQTPRYLIKTRGQQVTLSCSPISGHRSVSWYQQTPGQGLQFLFEYFSETQRNKGNFPGRFSGRQFSNSRSEMNVSTLELGDSALYLCASSLSGTSGNNEQFFGPGTRLTVL.

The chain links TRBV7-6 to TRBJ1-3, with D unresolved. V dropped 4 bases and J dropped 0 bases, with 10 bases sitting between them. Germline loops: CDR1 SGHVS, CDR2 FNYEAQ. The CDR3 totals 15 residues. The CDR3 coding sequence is TGTGCCAGCAGCTACGTCGTGTCCTCTGGAAACACCATATATTTT. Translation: CASSYVVSSGNTIYF.

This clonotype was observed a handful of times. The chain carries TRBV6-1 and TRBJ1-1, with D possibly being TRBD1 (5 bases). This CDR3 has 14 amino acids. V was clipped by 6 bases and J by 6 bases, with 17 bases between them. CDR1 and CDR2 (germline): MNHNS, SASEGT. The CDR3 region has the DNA TGTGCCAGCAGCTGGGGTAGGCCGGGGGCTGAAGCTTTCTTT. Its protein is CASSWGRPGAEAFF.

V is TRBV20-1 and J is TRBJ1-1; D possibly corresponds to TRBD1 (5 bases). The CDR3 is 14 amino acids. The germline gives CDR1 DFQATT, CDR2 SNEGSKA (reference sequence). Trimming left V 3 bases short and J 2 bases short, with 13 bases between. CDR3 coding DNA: TGCAGTGCTAGTTTCTGGACACTCAACACTGAAGCTTTCTTT. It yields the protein CSASFWTLNTEAFF.

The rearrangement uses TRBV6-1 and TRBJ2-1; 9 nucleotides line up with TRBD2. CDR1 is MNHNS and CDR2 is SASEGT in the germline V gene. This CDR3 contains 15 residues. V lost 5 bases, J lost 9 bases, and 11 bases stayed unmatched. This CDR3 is CASSIAGVVQIEQFF. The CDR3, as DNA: TGTGCCAGCAGTATAGCGGGAGTTGTCCAGATTGAGCAGTTCTTC.

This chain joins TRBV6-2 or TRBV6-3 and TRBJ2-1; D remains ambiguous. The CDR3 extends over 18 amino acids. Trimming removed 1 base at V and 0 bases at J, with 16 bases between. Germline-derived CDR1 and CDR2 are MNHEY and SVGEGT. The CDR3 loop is CASSYLFLGFSSYNEQFF. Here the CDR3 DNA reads TGTGCCAGCAGTTACTTATTTCTGGGGTTTAGCTCCTACAATGAGCAGTTCTTC.

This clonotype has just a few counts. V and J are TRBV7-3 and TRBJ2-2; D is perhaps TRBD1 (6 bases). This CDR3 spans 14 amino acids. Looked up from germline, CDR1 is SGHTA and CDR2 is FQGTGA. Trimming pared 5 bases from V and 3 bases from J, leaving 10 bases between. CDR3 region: CASSTHRDTGELFF. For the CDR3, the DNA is TGTGCCAGCAGCACCCACAGGGACACCGGGGAGCTGTTTTTT.

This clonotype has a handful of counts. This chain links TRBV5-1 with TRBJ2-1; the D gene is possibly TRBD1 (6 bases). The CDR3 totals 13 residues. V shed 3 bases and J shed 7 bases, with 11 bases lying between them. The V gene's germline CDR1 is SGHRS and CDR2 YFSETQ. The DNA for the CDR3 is TGCGCCAGCAGCTCCTTACAGGGAAATGAGCAGTTCTTC. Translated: CASSSLQGNEQFF.

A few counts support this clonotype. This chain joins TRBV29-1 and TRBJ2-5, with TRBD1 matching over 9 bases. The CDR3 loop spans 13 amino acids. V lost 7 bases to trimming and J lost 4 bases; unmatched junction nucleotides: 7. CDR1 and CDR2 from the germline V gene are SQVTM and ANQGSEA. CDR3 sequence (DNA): TGCAGCGATCTACAGGGGGCAAGAGAGACCCAGTACTTC. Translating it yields CSDLQGARETQYF.

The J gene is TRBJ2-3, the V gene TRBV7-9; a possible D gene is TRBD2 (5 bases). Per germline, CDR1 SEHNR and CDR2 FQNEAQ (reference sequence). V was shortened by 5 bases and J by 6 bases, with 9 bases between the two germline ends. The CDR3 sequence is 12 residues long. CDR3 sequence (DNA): TGTGCCAGCAGCAGCGGCCACGATACGCAGTATTTT. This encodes CASSSGHDTQYF.

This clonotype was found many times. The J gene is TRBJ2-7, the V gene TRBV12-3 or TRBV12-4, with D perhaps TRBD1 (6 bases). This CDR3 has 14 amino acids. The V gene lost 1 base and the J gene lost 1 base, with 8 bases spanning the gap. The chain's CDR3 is CASSLVTGSYEQYF. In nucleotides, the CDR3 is TGTGCCAGCAGTTTAGTTACAGGGTCCTACGAGCAGTACTTC.

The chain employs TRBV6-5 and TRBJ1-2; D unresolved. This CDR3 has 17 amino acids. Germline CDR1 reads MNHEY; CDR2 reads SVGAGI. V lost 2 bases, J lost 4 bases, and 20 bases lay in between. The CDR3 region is CASSYVSGIGRPYGYTF. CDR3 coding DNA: TGTGCCAGCAGTTACGTCTCTGGGATAGGCCGACCCTATGGCTACACCTTC.

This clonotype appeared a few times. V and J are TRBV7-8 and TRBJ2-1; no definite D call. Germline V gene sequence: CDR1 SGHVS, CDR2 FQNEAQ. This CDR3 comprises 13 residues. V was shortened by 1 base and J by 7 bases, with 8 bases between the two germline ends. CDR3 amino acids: CASSLDSSNEQFF. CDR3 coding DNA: TGTGCCAGCAGCTTAGACAGCTCAAATGAGCAGTTCTTC.

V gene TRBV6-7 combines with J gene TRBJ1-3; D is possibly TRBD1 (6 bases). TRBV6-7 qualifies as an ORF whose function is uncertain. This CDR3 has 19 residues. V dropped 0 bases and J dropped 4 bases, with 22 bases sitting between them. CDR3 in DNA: TGTGCCAGCAGTTACTCGGACAGTGGACCGGCGAGGTGGGGAAACACCATATATTTT. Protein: CASSYSDSGPARWGNTIYF.

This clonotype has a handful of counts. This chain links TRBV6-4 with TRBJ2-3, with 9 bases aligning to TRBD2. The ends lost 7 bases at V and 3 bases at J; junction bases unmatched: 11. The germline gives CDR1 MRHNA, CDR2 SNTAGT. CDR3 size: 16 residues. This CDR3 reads CASTAGTSKMTDTQYF. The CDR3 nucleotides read TGTGCCAGCACTGCCGGGACTAGCAAGATGACAGATACGCAGTATTTT.

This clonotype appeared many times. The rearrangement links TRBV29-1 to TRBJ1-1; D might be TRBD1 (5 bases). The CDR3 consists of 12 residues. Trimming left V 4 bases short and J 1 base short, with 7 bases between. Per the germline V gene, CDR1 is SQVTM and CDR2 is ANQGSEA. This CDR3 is CSVGRGNTEAFF. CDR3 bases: TGCAGCGTTGGTAGGGGGAACACTGAAGCTTTCTTT.

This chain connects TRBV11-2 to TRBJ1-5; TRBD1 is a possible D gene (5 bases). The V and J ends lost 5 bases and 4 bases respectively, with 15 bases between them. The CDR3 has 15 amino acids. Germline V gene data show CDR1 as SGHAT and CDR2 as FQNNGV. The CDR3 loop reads CASSPHGGGNQPQHF. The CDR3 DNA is TGTGCCAGCAGCCCCCACGGGGGGGGGAATCAGCCCCAGCATTTT.

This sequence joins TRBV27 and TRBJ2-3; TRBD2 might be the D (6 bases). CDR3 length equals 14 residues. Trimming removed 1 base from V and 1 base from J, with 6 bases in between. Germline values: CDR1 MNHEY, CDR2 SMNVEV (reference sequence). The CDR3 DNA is TGTGCCAGCAGTTTATGGAGGGGCACAGATACGCAGTATTTT. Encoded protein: CASSLWRGTDTQYF.